This T cell receptor (beta chain) is drawn from a study of identical twins. Study-wide points: The analysis was cross-sectional rather than longitudinal within donors. Researchers reported excess low generation probability among twin-shared out-of-frame alpha sequences. Models underestimated TCR alpha sharing (out-of-frame) in monozygotic twins.

Germline V gene lookup returns CDR1 GTSNPN and CDR2 SVGIG (reference sequence). The CDR3 has 12 residues. V was pared by 5 bases and J by 0 bases, with 5 bases between. After template switching added a universal primer site, the resulting cDNA carried unique molecular identifiers. MiXCR, run by TCRdb on the 5' RACE reads, gives a single entry per CDR3 protein. The data hold approximately 670,000 distinct CDR3 sequences, with approximately 6.1% observed a single time. This clonotype turned up a few times. Its antigen is not identified. The sequence was collected from a man between 18 and 29 years old in good health. V is TRBV30 and J is TRBJ1-3; D not certain. What was sequenced was naive T cells sorted from blood. The CDR3 is CAWSRSGNTIYF. CDR3 nucleotides: TGTGCCTGGTCCCGCTCTGGAAACACCATATATTTT.